This TCR beta chain was sequenced in a study of naive and memory T cell subsets. Whole-study results and caveats: The power law exponent of TCR abundance differed between naive and memory cells. Over 90% of naive TCR sequences appeared only once, unlike memory subsets.

The CDR3 length is 13 residues. V lost 6 bases and J lost 2; bases outside the gene matches: 2. On this clonotype: The antigen is not known.

After the first PCR, alpha and beta chain libraries were processed separately. Cells stained for CD3, CD4, CD8, CD45RA and CD27 were sorted into four subsets. Both TRBC1 and TRBC2 were covered by a beta constant-region primer of two equimolar oligonucleotides. TCRdb re-derived calls from the UMI-ligation and nested PCR reads in MiXCR, one entry per CDR3 protein. The table includes some 150,000 distinct CDR3 sequences, 17% detected once. The chain uses TRBV12-3 or TRBV12-4 and TRBJ2-7; 9 positions agree with TRBD1. This sequence was found in a human donor in good health. What was sequenced was naive CD4+ T cells from blood. The CDR3 spells CASRGQGPYEQYF. The CDR3 bases are TGTGCCAGCAGGGGACAGGGCCCCTACGAGCAGTACTTC.